This TCR beta chain is from a study of blood T cell repertoires in COVID-19. As for the study in general: Spain, Italy and the United States supplied samples that represented acute and convalescent COVID-19. Sources were T cells, B-cell-depleted T cells, or PBMCs; the material itself was cDNA or gDNA.

Germline V gives CDR1 SEHNR, CDR2 FQNEAQ (reference sequence). This CDR3 contains 17 residues. Trimming removed 0 bases from V and 4 bases from J; junction bases left unmatched: 8. Original analysis: Nucleated cell number was recorded as an estimate derived from reference gene primer amplification. Sequenced by immunoSEQ multiplex PCR; TCRdb stores in-frame clones only, minus some. For V, J and clone size, that table is used; D and trimming come from the DNA. The profile shows approximately 100,000 clones, 80% to 85% of them singletons. The sequenced sample consisted of peripheral blood. The rearrangement joins TRBV7-9 to TRBJ1-2; 10 bases are a match to TRBD1. The clonotype was recovered from a man in his fifties or sixties with acute or convalescent COVID-19. CDR3 in amino acids: CASSLARGQGQIYGYTF. In DNA, the CDR3 is TGTGCCAGCAGCTTAGCGAGGGGACAGGGGCAGATCTATGGCTACACCTTC.